Below, one TCR beta chain is given with its context. No antigen is known for it. There are no base qualities to consult, and no much larger clone falls within one base. The sample is drawn from a study of blood T cell repertoires in COVID-19 (dated by TCRdb to 2019 to 2021). For the wider study: The collaborator samples originated in the United States, Italy and Spain and spanned the acute and convalescent phases of COVID-19. The material from the prospective study consisted of cDNA or gDNA derived from T cells, B-cell-depleted T cells, or PBMCs. The dataset comprised deeply sampled blood TCRbeta repertoires from subjects exposed to, actively infected with, or recovered from COVID-19. The repertoires were released in a freely available public database intended as a resource for research on the immune response to SARS-CoV-2. The samples were drawn from two sources: the first 160 participants of the ongoing ImmuneRACE study, and about 1,300 subjects contributed by 6 global collaborators. Sample metadata almost always included a de-identified subject ID, COVID-19 status, age in years and sex. Where HLA class I and class II types were available, the types were taken from metadata supplied by the sample provider, not from assay-based typing.

The immunoSEQ Assay, a bias-controlled multiplex PCR, was used to amplify TCRbeta CDR3 regions from genomic DNA. From the authors' description of their analysis: The number of nucleated cells in each sample was estimated by amplification of reference gene primers within the assay. To quantify the absolute abundance of each unique TCRbeta CDR3 rearrangement, sequence reads were collapsed and filtered. For each sample, productive Simpson clonality was calculated by taking the square root of Simpson's diversity index across productive rearrangements. What TCRdb holds here is the immuneACCESS table cut down to in-frame rearrangements. Part of the clones is not present; checked against another copy, under half of the missing clones reflect an unresolved V gene, and the others are unexplained. V and J calls and clone size are as listed in that table; D and trimming were resolved from the DNA. The table for this sample lists 150,000 to 200,000 clones; just under 80% of them were counted only once. Under 3.5% of the sample goes to the ten largest clones.

The collaborating institutions used their own protocols to collect whole blood in K2EDTA tubes. For TCRbeta analysis, collaborators shipped samples in one of three forms: frozen whole blood, isolated PBMCs, or DNA extracted from either of those sample types. Trimming costs V 6 bases and J 0 bases, and their ends lie 12 bases apart. The CDR3 goes from the cysteine to the phenylalanine over 15 residues. Just the 45-base CDR3 DNA is kept, in frame starting at base 1. The germline V gene supplies CDR1 SNHLY and CDR2 FYNNEI. What the authors observed across the whole study: The amount of clinical and demographic metadata varied by source and participant and was provided uncurated.

What was sequenced was peripheral blood. The TCR sequence derives from a woman of 80 years or more with active or convalescent COVID-19. The sequence is built from TRBV2 and TRBJ1-3; the D segment cannot be called with confidence. The CDR3 has the sequence CASRVHTNSGNTIYF. The DNA sequence is given as TGTGCCAGCAGAGTTCACACAAACTCTGGAAACACCATATATTTT.